The T cell receptor beta chain under discussion was sequenced for a study of T cells in tumors after PD-1 blockade. Clones were read by immunoSEQ multiplex PCR, and TCRdb kept only the in-frame ones, dropping some. Among around 7,000 clones listed, around 74% were seen once. Germline V gene data show CDR1 as LGHNA and CDR2 as YNFKEQ. There are 15 residues in the CDR3. The V end lost 0 bases, the J end lost 8 bases, and 16 bases lay between the germline ends. Study-wide results and caveats: Clonal replacement appeared only between pre- and post-treatment samples. Around 45% of tumor TCR clonotypes were also found in blood. Clonal replacement, not reinvigoration, is suggested for expanded exhausted CD8+ clones after therapy.

Comments on this clone: Its specificity is not known.

Before and after PD-1 blockade, biopsies were collected from the same primary tumor site. Specimen: tumor tissue, collected after anti-PD-1 treatment. The sequence was collected from a human donor with basal cell carcinoma. The chain uses TRBV4-2 and TRBJ1-2; no firm D call. CDR3 nucleotides: TGTGCCAGCAGCCAAGAAGTAGGCAGGATGGGGGGCTACACCTTC. Protein sequence: CASSQEVGRMGGYTF.